This T cell receptor (beta chain) was retrieved from a study of OX40 agonist ivuxolimab in advanced cancers. As for the study in general: The eligibility criteria allowed prior anti-PD-1, anti-PD-L1 or anti-CTLA-4 therapy, and around 38% had some.

Findings and limits, study-wide: At doses 0.1 to 3.0 mg/kg, CD4+ and CD8+ clones expanded.

The CDR3 sequence is 17 residues long. CDR1 SGHTA and CDR2 FQGNSA come from the germline V gene. After removal of 5 bases from V and 0 bases from J, the junction contained 10 bases not matched to a gene. The protocol was immunoSEQ multiplex PCR, while the TCRdb copy is restricted to in-frame clones and leaves out a portion. The table lists tens of thousands of clones, about 85% of them singletons. With respect to this clone: The antigen is not known.

The V and J genes are TRBV7-2 and TRBJ2-1; 7 bases map to TRBD1. Specimen: CD4+ or CD8+ T cells sorted from blood, collected in a trial of the OX40 agonist ivuxolimab. This sequence originates from an adult with an advanced solid tumor such as melanoma, head and neck, liver or kidney cancer. The CDR3 protein is CASSEPTGFSSYNEQFF. In nucleotides, the CDR3 is TGTGCCAGCAGCGAACCGACAGGGTTCAGCTCCTACAATGAGCAGTTCTTC.